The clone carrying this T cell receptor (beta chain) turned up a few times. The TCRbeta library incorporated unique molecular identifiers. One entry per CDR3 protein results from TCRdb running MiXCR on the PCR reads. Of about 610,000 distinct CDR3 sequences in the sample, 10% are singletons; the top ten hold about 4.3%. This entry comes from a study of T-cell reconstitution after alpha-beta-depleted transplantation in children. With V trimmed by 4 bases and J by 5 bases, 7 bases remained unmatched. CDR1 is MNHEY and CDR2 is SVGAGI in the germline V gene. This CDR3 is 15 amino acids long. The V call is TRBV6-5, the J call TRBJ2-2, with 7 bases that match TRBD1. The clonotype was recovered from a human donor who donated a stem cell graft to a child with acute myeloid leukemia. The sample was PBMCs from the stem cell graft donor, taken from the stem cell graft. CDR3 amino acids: CASSFVQGDTGELFF. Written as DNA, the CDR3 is TGTGCCAGCAGTTTTGTCCAGGGGGATACCGGGGAGCTGTTTTTT.